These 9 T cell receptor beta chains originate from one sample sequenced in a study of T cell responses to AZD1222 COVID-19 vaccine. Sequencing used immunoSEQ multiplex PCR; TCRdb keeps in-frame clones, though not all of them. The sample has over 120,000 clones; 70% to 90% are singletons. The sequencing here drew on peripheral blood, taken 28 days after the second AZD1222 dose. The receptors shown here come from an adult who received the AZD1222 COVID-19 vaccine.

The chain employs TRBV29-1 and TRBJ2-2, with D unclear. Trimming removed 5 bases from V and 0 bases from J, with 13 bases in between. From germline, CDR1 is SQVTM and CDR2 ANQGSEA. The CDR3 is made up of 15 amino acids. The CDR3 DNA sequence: TGCAGCGTTACTTCGGTGGTAGCGAACACCGGGGAGCTGTTTTTT. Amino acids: CSVTSVVANTGELFF.

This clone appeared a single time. The CDR3 protein is CASSARQLRGDEQYF. DNA for the CDR3: TGTGCCAGCAGTGCGAGACAACTTCGTGGCGACGAGCAGTACTTC. The chain employs TRBV2 and TRBJ2-7; no clear D. This CDR3 contains 15 residues. Germline loops: CDR1 SNHLY, CDR2 FYNNEI. Trimming removed 4 bases from V and 5 bases from J, with 18 bases in between.

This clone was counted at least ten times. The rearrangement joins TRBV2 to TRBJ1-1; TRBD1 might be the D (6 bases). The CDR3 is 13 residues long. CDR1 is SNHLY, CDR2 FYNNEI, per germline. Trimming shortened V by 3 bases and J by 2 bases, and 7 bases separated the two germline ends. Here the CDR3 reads CASSDRGNTEAFF. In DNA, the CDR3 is TGTGCCAGCAGTGACAGGGGAAACACTGAAGCTTTCTTT.

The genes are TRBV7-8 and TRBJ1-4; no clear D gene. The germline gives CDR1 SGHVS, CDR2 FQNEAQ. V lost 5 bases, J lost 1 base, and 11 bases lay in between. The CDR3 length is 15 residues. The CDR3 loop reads CASSTPRGTNEKLFF. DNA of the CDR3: TGTGCCAGCAGCACCCCCAGAGGAACTAATGAAAAACTGTTTTTT.

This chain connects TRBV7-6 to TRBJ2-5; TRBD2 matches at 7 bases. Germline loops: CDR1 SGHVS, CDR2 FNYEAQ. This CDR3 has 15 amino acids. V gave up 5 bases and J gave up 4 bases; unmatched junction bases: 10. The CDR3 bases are TGTGCCAGCAGCACCACTCTGACTAGCAGAGAGACCCAGTACTTC. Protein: CASSTTLTSRETQYF.

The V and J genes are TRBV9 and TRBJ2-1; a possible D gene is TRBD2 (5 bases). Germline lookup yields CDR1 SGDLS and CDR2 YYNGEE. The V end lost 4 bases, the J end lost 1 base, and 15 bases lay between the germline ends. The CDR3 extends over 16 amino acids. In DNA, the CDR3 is TGTGCCAGCAGCCCCGAGGGCCAGACATCCTACAATGAGCAGTTCTTC. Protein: CASSPEGQTSYNEQFF.

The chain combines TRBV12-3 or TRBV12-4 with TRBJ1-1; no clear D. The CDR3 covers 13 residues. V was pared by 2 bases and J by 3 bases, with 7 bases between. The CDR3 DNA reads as TGTGCCAGCAGTTTAAAACGGCACACTGAAGCTTTCTTT. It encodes CASSLKRHTEAFF.

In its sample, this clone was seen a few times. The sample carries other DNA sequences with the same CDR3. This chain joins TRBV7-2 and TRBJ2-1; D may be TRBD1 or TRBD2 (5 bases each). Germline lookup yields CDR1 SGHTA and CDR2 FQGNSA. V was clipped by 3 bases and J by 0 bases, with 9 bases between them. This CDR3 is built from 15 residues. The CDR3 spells CASSLGPSSYNEQFF. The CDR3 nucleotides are TGTGCCAGCAGCTTGGGACCGAGCTCCTACAATGAGCAGTTCTTC. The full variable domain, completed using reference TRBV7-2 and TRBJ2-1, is GAGVSQSPSNKVTEKGKDVELRCDPISGHTALYWYRQSLGQGLEFLIYFQGNSAPDKSGLPSDRFSAERTGGSVSTLTIQRTQQEDSAVYLCASSLGPSSYNEQFFGPGTRLTVL.

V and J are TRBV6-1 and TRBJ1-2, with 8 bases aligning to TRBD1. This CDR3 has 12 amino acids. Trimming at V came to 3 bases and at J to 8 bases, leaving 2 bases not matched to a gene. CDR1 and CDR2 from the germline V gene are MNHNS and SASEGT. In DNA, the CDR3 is TGTGCCAGCAGTGAGAGACAGGGGGGCTACACCTTC. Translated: CASSERQGGYTF.